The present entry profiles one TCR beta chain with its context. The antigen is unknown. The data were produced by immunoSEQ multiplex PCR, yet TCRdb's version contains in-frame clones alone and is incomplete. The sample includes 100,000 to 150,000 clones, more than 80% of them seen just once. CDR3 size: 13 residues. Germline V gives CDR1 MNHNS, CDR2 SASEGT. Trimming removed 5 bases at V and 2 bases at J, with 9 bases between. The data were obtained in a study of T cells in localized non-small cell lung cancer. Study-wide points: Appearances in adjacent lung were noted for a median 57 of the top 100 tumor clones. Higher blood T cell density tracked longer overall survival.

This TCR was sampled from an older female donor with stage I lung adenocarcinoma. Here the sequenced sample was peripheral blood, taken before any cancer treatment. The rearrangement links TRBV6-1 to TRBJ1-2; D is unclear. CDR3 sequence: CASSRNGNYGYTF. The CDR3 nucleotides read TGTGCCAGCAGTAGGAACGGGAACTATGGCTACACCTTC.